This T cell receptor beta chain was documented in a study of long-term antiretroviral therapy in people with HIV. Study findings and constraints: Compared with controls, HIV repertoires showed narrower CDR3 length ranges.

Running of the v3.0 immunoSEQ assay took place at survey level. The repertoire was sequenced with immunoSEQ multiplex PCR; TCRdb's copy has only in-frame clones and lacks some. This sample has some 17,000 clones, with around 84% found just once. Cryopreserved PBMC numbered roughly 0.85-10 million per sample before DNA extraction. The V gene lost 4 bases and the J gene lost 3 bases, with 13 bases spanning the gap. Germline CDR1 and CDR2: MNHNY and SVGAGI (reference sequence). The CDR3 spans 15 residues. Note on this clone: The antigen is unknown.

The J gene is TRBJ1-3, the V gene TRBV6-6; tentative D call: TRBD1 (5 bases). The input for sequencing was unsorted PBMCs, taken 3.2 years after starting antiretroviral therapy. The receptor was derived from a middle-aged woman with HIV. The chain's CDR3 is CASSSKGLGGNTIYF. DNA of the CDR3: TGTGCCAGCAGTTCAAAGGGACTCGGTGGAAACACCATATATTTT.